This T cell receptor (beta chain) was retrieved from a study of blood T cells in healthy people across ages. The study's findings and limits: Significant beta diversity loss was already apparent by age around 36, declining roughly linearly.

The second PCR ran about 6 to 12 cycles with a sample-barcoded 5' primer and J-beta primers. TCRdb redid the calling of the 5' RACE reads with MiXCR, one entry per CDR3 protein. The sample lists roughly 1,700,000 distinct CDR3 sequences, 28% occurring once. For this clonotype: Antigen: not known. The junction differs from germline at one of its ends, possibly a read error.

There are 12 residues in the CDR3. CDR1 is MNHEY and CDR2 is SVGAGI in the germline V gene. The V call is TRBV6-5, the J call TRBJ2-7; no clear D gene. The J call is uncertain, as TRBJ2-1 better fits the DNA end. The TCR was taken from a woman between 25 and 40 years old in good health. The sequenced sample consisted of blood. The CDR3 spells CASSYGPYEQFF. The CDR3 DNA follows: TGCGCCAGCAGTTATGGCCCCTACGAGCAGTTCTTC.